The 31 T cell receptor beta chains reported below all come from one sample, sequenced in a study of shared clonotypes between healthy human individuals. Some clones are missing from TCRdb's copy, which holds only in-frame ones; the method was immunoSEQ multiplex PCR. The sample gives about 820,000 clones, approximately 92% of which show up once; 20% to 30% is in the top ten. Naive CD8 cells were CD45RO-negative, positively selected for CCR7, excluding terminally differentiated effector memory CD45RA+ cells. Sample: naive CD8+ T cells sorted from blood. Receptor source: a man younger than 45 in good health.

The chain links TRBV19 to TRBJ2-5; possible D gene TRBD1, 5 bases. The CDR3 runs to 14 residues. Germline CDR1 is LNHDA and CDR2 is SQIVND (reference sequence). The V gene lost 3 bases and the J gene lost 5 bases, with 13 bases spanning the gap. Written as DNA, the CDR3 is TGTGCCAGTAGTATCCCGCAGGGATGGGAGACCCAGTACTTC. Translated, it gives CASSIPQGWETQYF.

This chain connects TRBV11-2 to TRBJ2-7; 11 nucleotides match TRBD2. CDR3 length equals 16 residues. Losses at the gene ends were 2 bases for V and 3 bases for J; bases not matched to a gene: 6. CDR1 and CDR2 from the germline V gene are SGHAT and FQNNGV. CDR3 sequence: CASSLFPTSGVYEQYF. In nucleotides, the CDR3 is TGTGCCAGCAGCTTATTCCCGACTAGCGGGGTCTACGAGCAGTACTTC.

CDR3 in DNA: TGTGCCACAAACCGGGACAGTTTAACAGATACGCAGTATTTT. Translated: CATNRDSLTDTQYF. The V gene is TRBV15, the J gene TRBJ2-3; the match to TRBD1 covers 7 bases. CDR1 LNHNV and CDR2 YYDKDF come from the germline V gene (reference sequence). The CDR3 has 14 amino acids. With 9 bases clipped from V and 3 bases from J, the junction kept 9 bases outside the gene matches.

In regard to this clone: The sample has other DNA sequences that encode this CDR3 too. The chain couples TRBV7-8 to TRBJ2-7; D perhaps matches TRBD2 (6 bases). This CDR3 spans 13 amino acids. Trimming removed 2 bases at V and 3 bases at J, with 8 bases between. The germline V gene has CDR1 SGHVS and CDR2 FQNEAQ. CDR3 coding DNA: TGTGCCAGCAGCTTACCGGGAGTCTACGAGCAGTACTTC. Amino acids: CASSLPGVYEQYF. The complete variable domain, with remaining parts taken from reference TRBV7-8 and TRBJ2-7, reads GAGVSQSPRYKVAKRGQDVALRCDPISGHVSLFWYQQALGQGPEFLTYFQNEAQLDKSGLPSDRFFAERPEGSVSTLKIQRTQQEDSAVYLCASSLPGVYEQYFGPGTRLTVT.

This clone appeared once. The chain carries TRBV7-8 and TRBJ1-1, with a weak D call TRBD1 (5 bases). This CDR3 spans 15 amino acids. V was shortened by 3 bases and J by 0 bases, with 11 bases between the two germline ends. The germline gives CDR1 SGHVS, CDR2 FQNEAQ. CDR3 loop: CASSFTGNMNTEAFF. CDR3 bases: TGTGCCAGCAGCTTTACAGGAAACATGAACACTGAAGCTTTCTTT. Supplemented by reference TRBV7-8 and TRBJ1-1, the full variable domain reads GAGVSQSPRYKVAKRGQDVALRCDPISGHVSLFWYQQALGQGPEFLTYFQNEAQLDKSGLPSDRFFAERPEGSVSTLKIQRTQQEDSAVYLCASSFTGNMNTEAFFGQGTRLTVV.

The genes are TRBV5-6 and TRBJ2-1; 9 positions agree with TRBD1. V was pared by 1 base and J by 2 bases, with 4 bases of the junction left unmatched. Germline V CDR1 and CDR2: SGHDT, YYEEEE. The CDR3 totals 16 residues. The CDR3 DNA reads TGTGCCAGCAGCTTGCCCGGGACAGGGACCTACAATGAGCAGTTCTTC. It encodes CASSLPGTGTYNEQFF.

V usage is TRBV2 and J usage is TRBJ2-5, with D maybe TRBD2 (5 bases). The germline V gene has CDR1 SNHLY and CDR2 FYNNEI. V lost 6 bases, J lost 4 bases, and 12 bases lay in between. The CDR3 runs to 13 residues. The CDR3 DNA follows: TGTGCCAGCAGGGCGGACTCCGGAGAGACCCAGTACTTC. It codes for CASRADSGETQYF.

V and J are TRBV10-1 and TRBJ2-3, with 8 bases that match TRBD2. Germline V gene data show CDR1 as WNHNN and CDR2 as SYGVQD (reference sequence). The CDR3 is made up of 17 amino acids. The V segment lost 0 bases and the J segment 4 bases; nucleotides outside the gene matches: 9. This chain's CDR3 is CASSESKSGSISDTQYF. As DNA, the CDR3 is TGCGCCAGCAGTGAGTCGAAGAGCGGGAGTATATCAGATACGCAGTATTTT.

The chain couples TRBV21-1 to TRBJ2-1. TRBV21-1 constitutes a pseudogene. The CDR3 spans 14 residues. The CDR3 DNA reads TGTGCCAGCATAGGGGACCTCTCCTACAATGAGCAGTTCTTC. This translates into CASIGDLSYNEQFF.

V usage is TRBV4-1 and J usage is TRBJ1-4, with no clear D. The germline V and J ends were trimmed by 5 bases and 6 bases, with 4 bases remaining between them. Germline-derived CDR1 and CDR2 are MGHRA and YSYEKL. CDR3 length: 11 residues. As DNA, the CDR3 is TGCGCCAGCAGCAACTATGAAAAACTGTTTTTT. Protein sequence: CASSNYEKLFF.

Concerning this clone: The same CDR3 arises from other DNA sequences in this sample as well. The chain links TRBV11-3 to TRBJ2-7; TRBD2 is a possible D gene (5 bases). The CDR3 spans 13 residues. Trimming removed 1 base at V and 4 bases at J, with 8 bases between. Germline V CDR1 and CDR2: SGHNT, YENEEA. Here the CDR3 DNA reads TGTGCCAGCAGCTTAGCTGAGGGTTACGAGCAGTACTTC. Protein: CASSLAEGYEQYF.

This clone came up once. The sample carries other DNA sequences with the same CDR3. The chain carries TRBV14 and TRBJ1-1, with unresolved D. Per germline, CDR1 SGHDN and CDR2 FVKESK. Trimming removed 2 bases at V and 1 base at J, with 2 bases between. The CDR3 runs 12 residues. The CDR3 DNA sequence: TGTGCCAGCAGCCAAACGAACACTGAAGCTTTCTTT. It yields the protein CASSQTNTEAFF. Combining the CDR3 with reference TRBV14 and TRBJ1-1 gives the whole variable domain EAGVTQFPSHSVIEKGQTVTLRCDPISGHDNLYWYRRVMGKEIKFLLHFVKESKQDESGMPNNRFLAERTGGTYSTLKVQPAELEDSGVYFCASSQTNTEAFFGQGTRLTVV.

This clone was seen just once. The chain joins TRBV5-1 to TRBJ2-2, with TRBD1 matching over 7 bases. Germline CDR1 is SGHRS and CDR2 is YFSETQ. V lost 4 bases and J lost 7; bases outside the gene matches: 7. The CDR3 extends over 14 amino acids. The CDR3 DNA reads TGCGCCAGCAGCCGCAAACAGGGGATCGGGGAGCTGTTTTTT. Translating it yields CASSRKQGIGELFF.

J is TRBJ2-7 and V is TRBV11-2; 10 nucleotides align to TRBD1. Germline CDR1 is SGHAT and CDR2 is FQNNGV. V lost 5 bases, J lost 4 bases, and 8 bases stayed unmatched. CDR3 size: 15 residues. The CDR3 DNA is TGTGCCAGCAGCCATATGACAGGGGGCGGGTACGAGCAGTACTTC. This encodes CASSHMTGGGYEQYF.

The gene calls are TRBV14 and TRBJ2-7; no clear D. V lost 1 base to trimming and J lost 5 bases, with 15 bases between them. CDR3 length: 15 residues. Germline CDR1 SGHDN, CDR2 FVKESK. CDR3 amino acids: CASSQGTEPWHEQYF. The DNA of the CDR3 is TGTGCCAGCAGCCAAGGGACGGAACCCTGGCACGAGCAGTACTTC.

This rearrangement joins TRBV7-8 to TRBJ2-2, with D hard to call. This CDR3 contains 16 residues. Germline V lookup: CDR1 SGHVS, CDR2 FQNEAQ. V was clipped by 5 bases and J by 6 bases, with 19 bases between them. The CDR3 bases are TGTGCCAGCAGCCCTGACCCTACACGGGCCCCCGGGGAGCTGTTTTTT. Its protein is CASSPDPTRAPGELFF.

The chain joins TRBV5-1 to TRBJ2-7, with TRBD1 matching 8 bases. Germline CDR1 is SGHRS and CDR2 is YFSETQ. The CDR3 is 14 amino acids. The J segment lost 3 bases and the V segment lost 6 bases, leaving 8 bases of the junction unmatched. CDR3 sequence: CASTMGTGVYEQYF. In DNA, the CDR3 is TGCGCCAGCACCATGGGGACAGGAGTCTACGAGCAGTACTTC. Based on the CDR3 plus reference TRBV5-1 and TRBJ2-7, the full variable domain is KAGVTQTPRYLIKTRGQQVTLSCSPISGHRSVSWYQQTPGQGLQFLFEYFSETQRNKGNFPGRFSGRQFSNSRSEMNVSTLELGDSALYLCASTMGTGVYEQYFGPGTRLTVT.

V gene TRBV12-5 combines with J gene TRBJ1-1; D is undetermined. The CDR3 extends over 13 amino acids. V was clipped by 4 bases and J by 6 bases, with 12 bases between them. Germline V CDR1 and CDR2: LGHNT, FRNRAP. DNA for the CDR3: TGTGCTAGTGGTTCGGAGGGTAAACCTGAAGCTTTCTTT. Translation: CASGSEGKPEAFF.

This chain uses TRBV28 with TRBJ2-7; possibly TRBD2 for D (6 bases). The CDR3 length is 14 residues. Germline CDR1 is MDHEN and CDR2 is SYDVKM. V lost 3 bases and J lost 6, with 15 bases in between. The CDR3 region is CASSLGGDSSEQYF. The DNA for the CDR3 is TGTGCCAGCAGTTTGGGGGGTGACAGTAGCGAGCAGTACTTC.

CDR3 region: CASSPGGASTDTQYF. As DNA, the CDR3 is TGCGCCAGCAGCCCTGGGGGGGCTAGCACAGATACGCAGTATTTT. This chain uses TRBV4-1 with TRBJ2-3; possibly TRBD2 for D (7 bases). The ends were cut back, 4 bases at V and 0 bases at J, with 11 bases in the middle. Looked up from germline, CDR1 is MGHRA and CDR2 is YSYEKL. This CDR3 comprises 15 residues.

This sequence joins TRBV27 and TRBJ2-1; possibly TRBD2 for D (5 bases). This CDR3 comprises 14 residues. CDR1 is MNHEY and CDR2 is SMNVEV in the germline V gene (reference sequence). The V end was cut by 1 base, the J end by 6 bases, with 10 bases between. CDR3 DNA sequence: TGTGCCAGCAGTTTATACTCGGAGGCCAATGAGCAGTTCTTC. The encoded protein is CASSLYSEANEQFF.

The V gene is TRBV14, the J gene TRBJ2-1; 9 bases are shared with TRBD1. After removal of 3 bases from V and 7 bases from J, the junction contained 19 bases not matched to a gene. Germline CDR1 reads SGHDN; CDR2 reads FVKESK. This CDR3 has 19 amino acids. As DNA, the CDR3 is TGTGCCAGCAGCCATCACTGGGCGACCCGGGACAGGGTTTCGAATGAGCAGTTCTTC. It encodes CASSHHWATRDRVSNEQFF.

The sample holds one count of this clone. This chain links TRBV7-9 with TRBJ2-5; 8 bases align to TRBD2. This CDR3 spans 16 amino acids. Germline CDR1 reads SEHNR; CDR2 reads FQNEAQ (reference sequence). The V gene end was trimmed by 5 bases and the J gene end by 4 bases; junction bases not matched to a gene: 12. CDR3 nucleotides: TGTGCCAGCAGCCTAGGAATAGCGGGGTTGGGAGAGACCCAGTACTTC. It is translated as CASSLGIAGLGETQYF.

V usage is TRBV29-1 and J usage is TRBJ2-7; either TRBD1 or TRBD2 may supply D (5 bases each). V was clipped by 7 bases and J by 2 bases, with 15 bases between them. CDR3 size: 13 residues. The germline V gene has CDR1 SQVTM and CDR2 ANQGSEA. CDR3 protein: CSARGPETYEQYF. CDR3 bases: TGCAGCGCCCGGGGCCCAGAGACCTACGAGCAGTACTTC.

The rearrangement links TRBV9 to TRBJ2-3, with D maybe TRBD2 (5 bases). CDR1 and CDR2 from the germline V gene are SGDLS and YYNGEE. V dropped 7 bases and J dropped 6 bases, with 12 bases sitting between them. CDR3 length: 12 amino acids. The CDR3 coding sequence is TGTGCCAGCGCCATCGGCGGGGATACGCAGTATTTT. Amino acid sequence: CASAIGGDTQYF.

About this clone: Other nucleotide sequences in the sample specify the same CDR3. The chain is built from TRBV19 and TRBJ2-6; D is ambiguous. V was shortened by 5 bases and J by 0 bases, with 2 bases between the two germline ends. Looked up from germline, CDR1 is LNHDA and CDR2 is SQIVND (reference sequence). This CDR3 has 13 residues. The CDR3 is CASSSSGANVLTF. In nucleotides, the CDR3 is TGTGCCAGTAGTTCCTCTGGGGCCAACGTCCTGACTTTC.

A remark on this clone: Other DNA variants within this sample encode the same CDR3. CDR3 amino acids: CAISELGNEQFF. DNA of the CDR3: TGTGCCATCAGTGAGTTGGGGAATGAGCAGTTCTTC. This chain joins TRBV10-3 and TRBJ2-1; D is unclear. Germline V gene lookup returns CDR1 ENHRY and CDR2 SYGVKD. The CDR3 is 12 amino acids. The V end lost 1 base, the J end lost 7 bases, and 5 bases lay between the germline ends.

J is TRBJ2-7 and V is TRBV6-4; no firm D call. CDR1 is MRHNA and CDR2 is SNTAGT in the germline V gene. The length of the CDR3 is 15 residues. V lost 2 bases, J lost 6 bases, and 17 bases lay in between. CDR3 loop: CASSDPQELPPEQYF. In DNA form, the CDR3 reads TGTGCCAGCAGTGACCCCCAGGAACTACCCCCCGAGCAGTACTTC.

The chain joins TRBV7-3 to TRBJ2-6; D remains ambiguous. V dropped 1 base and J dropped 0 bases, with 10 bases sitting between them. Germline values: CDR1 SGHTA, CDR2 FQGTGA. The CDR3 consists of 17 residues. In DNA form, the CDR3 reads TGTGCCAGCAGCTTAAATCGGGTTATCTCTGGGGCCAACGTCCTGACTTTC. Protein: CASSLNRVISGANVLTF.

The chain recombines TRBV4-1 with TRBJ1-2, with unresolved D. The CDR3 contains 15 residues. Trimming shortened V by 3 bases and J by 3 bases, and 14 bases separated the two germline ends. CDR1 is MGHRA, CDR2 YSYEKL, per germline. CDR3 in amino acids: CASSHGDLWDYGYTF. The CDR3 nucleotides read TGCGCCAGCAGCCACGGAGACTTGTGGGACTATGGCTACACCTTC.

The chain couples TRBV13 to TRBJ2-7; 8 nucleotides align to TRBD1. With V trimmed by 5 bases and J by 6 bases, 9 bases remained unmatched. Per germline, CDR1 PRHDT and CDR2 FYEKMQ (reference sequence). The CDR3 sequence is 14 residues long. The CDR3 reads CASSPTQGVSEQYF. The CDR3 coding sequence is TGTGCCAGCAGCCCTACACAGGGGGTGAGCGAGCAGTACTTC.